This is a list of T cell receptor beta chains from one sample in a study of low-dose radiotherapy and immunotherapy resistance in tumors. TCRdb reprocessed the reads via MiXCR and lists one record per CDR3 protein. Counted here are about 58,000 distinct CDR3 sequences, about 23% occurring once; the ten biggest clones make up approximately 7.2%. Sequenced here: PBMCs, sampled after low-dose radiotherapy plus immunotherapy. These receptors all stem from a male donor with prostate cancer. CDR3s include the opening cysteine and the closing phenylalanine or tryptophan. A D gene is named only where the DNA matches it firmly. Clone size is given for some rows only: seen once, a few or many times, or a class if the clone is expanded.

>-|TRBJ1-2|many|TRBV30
CAWSRTAYGYTF
TGTGCCTGGAGTAGGACGGCCTATGGCTACACCTTC
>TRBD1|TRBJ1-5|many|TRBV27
CASSLRQGSIQPQHF
TGTGCCAGCAGCTTACGACAGGGTTCGATTCAGCCCCAGCATTTT
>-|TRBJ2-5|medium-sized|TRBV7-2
CASSLRRGTETQYF
TGTGCCAGCAGCTTACGACGGGGGACAGAGACCCAGTACTTC
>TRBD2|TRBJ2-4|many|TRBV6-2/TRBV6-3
CASSTGLADKNIQYF
TGTGCCAGCAGTACGGGACTAGCGGACAAAAACATTCAGTACTTC
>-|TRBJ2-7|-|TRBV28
CASSPRDGYEQYF
TGTGCCAGCAGTCCCCGGGACGGGTACGAGCAGTACTTC
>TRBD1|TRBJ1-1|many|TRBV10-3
CAISESYRTGKTQAFF
TGTGCCATCAGTGAGTCGTATCGGACAGGAAAAACACAAGCTTTCTTT
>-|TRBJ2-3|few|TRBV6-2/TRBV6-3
CASSYSGGARTDTQYF
TGTGCCAGCAGTTACTCGGGGGGCGCAAGGACAGATACGCAGTATTTT
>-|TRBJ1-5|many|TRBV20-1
CSASSGGIQPQHF
TGCAGTGCTAGTTCCGGGGGGATTCAGCCCCAGCATTTT
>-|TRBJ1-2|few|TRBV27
CASSLMEVSGYTF
TGTGCCAGCAGTTTGATGGAGGTCTCTGGCTACACCTTC
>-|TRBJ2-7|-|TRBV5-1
CASSLSKPMNEQYF
TGCGCCAGCAGCTTGAGCAAGCCGATGAACGAGCAGTACTTC
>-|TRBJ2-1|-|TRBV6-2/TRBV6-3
CASSYSKLAYNEQFF
TGTGCCAGCAGTTACTCGAAGCTAGCTTACAATGAGCAGTTCTTC
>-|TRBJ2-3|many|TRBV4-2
CASSQDLLGDTQYF
TGTGCCAGCAGCCAAGATCTGCTGGGGGATACGCAGTATTTT
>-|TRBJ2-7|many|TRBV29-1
CSGGQPPDEQYF
TGCAGCGGTGGACAGCCTCCTGACGAGCAGTACTTC
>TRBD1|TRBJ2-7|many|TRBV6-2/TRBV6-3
CASSWTGLAYEQYF
TGTGCCAGCAGTTGGACAGGGCTCGCCTACGAGCAGTACTTC
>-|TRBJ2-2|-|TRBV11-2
CASSSQVGELFF
TGTGCCAGCAGCTCCCAGGTCGGGGAGCTGTTTTTT
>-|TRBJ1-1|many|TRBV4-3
CASSQDVSANTEAFF
TGCGCCAGCAGCCAAGATGTCTCAGCGAACACTGAAGCTTTCTTT
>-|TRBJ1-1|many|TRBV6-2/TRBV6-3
CASSLSMNTEAFF
TGTGCCAGCAGCCTTTCTATGAACACTGAAGCTTTCTTT
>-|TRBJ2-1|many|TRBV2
CASMKELNEQFF
TGTGCCAGCATGAAGGAATTGAATGAGCAGTTCTTC
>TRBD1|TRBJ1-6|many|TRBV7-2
CASRPGTGGGGSPLHF
TGTGCCAGCAGACCAGGCACAGGGGGCGGAGGTTCACCCCTCCACTTT
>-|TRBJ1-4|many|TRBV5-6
CASSLGGEVEKLFF
TGTGCCAGCAGCTTGGGGGGCGAGGTTGAAAAACTGTTTTTT
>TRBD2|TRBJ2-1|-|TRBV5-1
CASSETSARPEQFF
TGCGCCAGCAGCGAAACTAGCGCTCGTCCTGAGCAGTTCTTC
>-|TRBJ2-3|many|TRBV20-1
CSARGRDTDTQYF
TGCAGTGCTAGGGGGCGGGACACAGATACGCAGTATTTT
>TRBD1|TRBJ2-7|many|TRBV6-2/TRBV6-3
CASSSTGVPYEQYF
TGTGCCAGCAGCTCAACAGGGGTCCCCTACGAGCAGTACTTC
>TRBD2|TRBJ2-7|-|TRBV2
CASNKLAGDYEQYF
TGTGCCAGCAACAAACTAGCGGGAGACTACGAGCAGTACTTC
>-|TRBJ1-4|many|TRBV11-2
CASSSRDSTNEKLFF
TGTGCCAGCAGCTCCAGGGATTCAACTAATGAAAAACTGTTTTTT
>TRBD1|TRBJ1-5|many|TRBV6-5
CASSWGQGINQPQHF
TGTGCCAGCAGCTGGGGACAGGGCATCAATCAGCCCCAGCATTTT
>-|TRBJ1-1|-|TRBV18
CASSENRDTEAFF
TGTGCCAGCTCAGAAAACAGGGACACTGAAGCTTTCTTT
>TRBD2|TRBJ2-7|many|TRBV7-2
CASSSSGGAGEQYF
TGTGCCAGCAGCTCGTCCGGGGGGGCTGGGGAGCAGTACTTC
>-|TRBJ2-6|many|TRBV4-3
CASSQERAGANVLTF
TGCGCCAGCAGCCAAGAAAGGGCTGGGGCCAACGTCCTGACTTTC
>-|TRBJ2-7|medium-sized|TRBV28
CASSPNYEQYF
TGTGCCAGCAGCCCAAATTACGAGCAGTACTTC
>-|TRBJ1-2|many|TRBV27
CASSSRTDVNYGYTF
TGTGCCAGCAGTTCGCGGACAGACGTAAACTATGGCTACACCTTC